This TCR beta chain was sequenced for a study of neurological immune-mediated disorders. Sample time point: technical triplicate 1. Study-level findings and limits: It was HTLV-1-associated myelopathy that showed the most TCR clonal expansion, while multiple sclerosis showed the least, falling below healthy controls.

Every sequencing run produced over 170 million TCR-beta sequences, and the sequences from any one run covered 15-18 subjects. TCRdb passed the 5' RACE reads through MiXCR, listing each CDR3 protein once. The sample records roughly 38,000 distinct CDR3 sequences, 8.5% to 14% being singletons. This clonotype was detected many times. Its cognate antigen is unknown. Germline V CDR1 and CDR2: SGHTA, FQGNSA. The CDR3 runs to 13 residues. V was trimmed by 5 bases and J by 6 bases, leaving 11 bases between them. The J gene is TRBJ2-1, the V gene TRBV7-2, with D maybe TRBD2 (5 bases). This receptor was identified in a man between 60 and 75 years old with HTLV-1-associated myelopathy (HAM/TSP). Sequencing was carried out using PBMCs. In nucleotides, the CDR3 is TGTGCCAGCAGCGAGGGCCCACCCAATGAGCAGTTCTTC. It is translated as CASSEGPPNEQFF.